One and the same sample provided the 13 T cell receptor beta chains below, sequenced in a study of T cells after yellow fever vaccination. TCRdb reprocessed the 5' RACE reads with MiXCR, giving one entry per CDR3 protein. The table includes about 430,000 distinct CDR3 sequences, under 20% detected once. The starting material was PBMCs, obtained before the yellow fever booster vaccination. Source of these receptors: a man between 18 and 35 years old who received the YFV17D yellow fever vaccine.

CDR3 residues: CATSVRRGDIQYF. DNA of the CDR3: TGTGCCACCAGCGTCCGCAGGGGGGACATTCAGTACTTC. The rearrangement joins TRBV15 to TRBJ2-4, with D possibly matching TRBD1 (7 bases). This CDR3 contains 13 residues. Germline V gene sequence: CDR1 LNHNV, CDR2 YYDKDF (reference sequence). Trimming stripped 5 bases from V and 8 bases from J, with 13 bases between. Filled out from reference TRBV15 and TRBJ2-4, the complete variable domain reads DAMVIQNPRYQVTQFGKPVTLSCSQTLNHNVMYWYQQKSSQAPKLLFHYYDKDFNNEADTPDNFQSRRPNTSFCFLDIRSPGLGDTAMYLCATSVRRGDIQYFGAGTRLSVL.

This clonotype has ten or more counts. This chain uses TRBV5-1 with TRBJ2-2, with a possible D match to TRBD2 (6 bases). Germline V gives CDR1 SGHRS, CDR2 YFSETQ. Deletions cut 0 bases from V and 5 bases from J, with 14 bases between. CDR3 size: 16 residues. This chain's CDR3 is CASSLAAWGETGELFF. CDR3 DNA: TGCGCCAGCAGCTTGGCGGCCTGGGGGGAAACCGGGGAGCTGTTTTTT.

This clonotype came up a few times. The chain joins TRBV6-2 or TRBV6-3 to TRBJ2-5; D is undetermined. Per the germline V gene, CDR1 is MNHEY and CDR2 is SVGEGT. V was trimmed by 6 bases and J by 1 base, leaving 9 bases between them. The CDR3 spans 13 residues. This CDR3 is CASSELSQETQYF. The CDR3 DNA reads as TGTGCCAGCAGCGAGTTATCCCAAGAGACCCAGTACTTC.

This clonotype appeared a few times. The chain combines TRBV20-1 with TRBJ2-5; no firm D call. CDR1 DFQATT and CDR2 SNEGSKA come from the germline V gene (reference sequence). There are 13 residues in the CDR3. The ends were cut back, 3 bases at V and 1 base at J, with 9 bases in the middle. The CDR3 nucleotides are TGCAGTGCTAGGGGTCTAGGCCAAGAGACCCAGTACTTC. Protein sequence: CSARGLGQETQYF.

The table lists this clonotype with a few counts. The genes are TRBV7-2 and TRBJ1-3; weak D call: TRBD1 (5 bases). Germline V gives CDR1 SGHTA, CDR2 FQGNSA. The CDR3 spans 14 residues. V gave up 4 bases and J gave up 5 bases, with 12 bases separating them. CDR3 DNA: TGTGCCAGCAGCTGGGGACCAGAGAGAAACACCATATATTTT. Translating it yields CASSWGPERNTIYF.

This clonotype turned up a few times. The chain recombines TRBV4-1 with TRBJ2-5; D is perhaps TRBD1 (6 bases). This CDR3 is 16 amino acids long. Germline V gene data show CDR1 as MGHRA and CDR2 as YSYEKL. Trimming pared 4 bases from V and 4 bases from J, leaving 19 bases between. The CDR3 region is CASSLTSGVRGETQYF. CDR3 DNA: TGCGCCAGCAGCCTCACATCAGGGGTTCGGGGAGAGACCCAGTACTTC.

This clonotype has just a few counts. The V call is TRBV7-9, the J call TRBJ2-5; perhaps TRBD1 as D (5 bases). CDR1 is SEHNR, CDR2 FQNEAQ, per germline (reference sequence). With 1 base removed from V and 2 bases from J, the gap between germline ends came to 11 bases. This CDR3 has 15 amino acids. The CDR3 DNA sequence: TGTGCCAGCAGCTTAGGACTCCAGGGACAAGAGACCCAGTACTTC. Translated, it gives CASSLGLQGQETQYF.

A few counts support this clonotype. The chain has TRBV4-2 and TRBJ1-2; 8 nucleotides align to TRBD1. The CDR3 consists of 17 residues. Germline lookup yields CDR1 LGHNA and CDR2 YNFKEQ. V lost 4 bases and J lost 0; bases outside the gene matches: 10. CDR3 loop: CASSPGTGPGANYGYTF. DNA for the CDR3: TGTGCCAGCAGCCCAGGGACAGGCCCAGGGGCTAACTATGGCTACACCTTC.

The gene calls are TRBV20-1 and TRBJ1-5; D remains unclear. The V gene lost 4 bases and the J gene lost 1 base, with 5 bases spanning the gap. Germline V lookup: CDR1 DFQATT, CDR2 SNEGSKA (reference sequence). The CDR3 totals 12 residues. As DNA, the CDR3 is TGCAGTGCTAAAGACAGCAATCAGCCCCAGCATTTT. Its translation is CSAKDSNQPQHF.

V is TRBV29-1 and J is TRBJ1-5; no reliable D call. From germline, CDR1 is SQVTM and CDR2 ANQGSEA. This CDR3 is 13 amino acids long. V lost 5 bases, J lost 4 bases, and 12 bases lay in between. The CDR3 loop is CSVLLQANQPQHF. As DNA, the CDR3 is TGCAGCGTTCTCCTTCAGGCTAATCAGCCCCAGCATTTT.

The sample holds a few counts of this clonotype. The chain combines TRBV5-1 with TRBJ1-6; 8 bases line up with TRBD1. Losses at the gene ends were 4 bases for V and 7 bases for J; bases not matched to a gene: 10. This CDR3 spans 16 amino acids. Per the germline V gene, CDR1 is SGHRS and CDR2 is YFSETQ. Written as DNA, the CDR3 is TGCGCCAGCAGCCTTGCCTCAGGGGGCAACAATTCACCCCTCCACTTT. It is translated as CASSLASGGNNSPLHF.

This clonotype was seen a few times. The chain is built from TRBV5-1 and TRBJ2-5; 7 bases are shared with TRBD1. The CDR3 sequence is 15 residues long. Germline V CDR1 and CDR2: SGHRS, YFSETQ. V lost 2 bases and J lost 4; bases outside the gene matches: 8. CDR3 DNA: TGCGCCAGCAGCTTTGGGGCCAACAGGGGAGAGACCCAGTACTTC. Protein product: CASSFGANRGETQYF.

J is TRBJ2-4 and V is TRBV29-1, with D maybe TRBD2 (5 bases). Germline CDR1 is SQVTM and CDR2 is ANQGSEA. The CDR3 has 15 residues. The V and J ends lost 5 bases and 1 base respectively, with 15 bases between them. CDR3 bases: TGCAGCGTTCGGAGGCTGGGTTTGGCCAAAAACATTCAGTACTTC. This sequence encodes CSVRRLGLAKNIQYF.